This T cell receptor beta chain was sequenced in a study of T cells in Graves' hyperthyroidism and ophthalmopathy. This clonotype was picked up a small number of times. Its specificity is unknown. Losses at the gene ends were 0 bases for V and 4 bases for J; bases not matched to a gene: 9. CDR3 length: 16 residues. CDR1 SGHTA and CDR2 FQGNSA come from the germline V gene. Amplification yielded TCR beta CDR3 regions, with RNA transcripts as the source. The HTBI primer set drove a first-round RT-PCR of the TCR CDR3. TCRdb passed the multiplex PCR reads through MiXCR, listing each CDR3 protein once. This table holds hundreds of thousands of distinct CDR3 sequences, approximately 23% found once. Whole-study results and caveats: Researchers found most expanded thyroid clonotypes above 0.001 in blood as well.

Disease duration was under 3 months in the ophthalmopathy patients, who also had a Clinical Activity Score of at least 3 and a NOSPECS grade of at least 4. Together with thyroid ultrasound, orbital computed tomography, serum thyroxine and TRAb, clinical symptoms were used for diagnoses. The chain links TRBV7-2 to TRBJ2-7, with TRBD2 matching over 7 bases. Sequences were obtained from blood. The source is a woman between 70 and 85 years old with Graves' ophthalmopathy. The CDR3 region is CASSLARGSGSYEQYF. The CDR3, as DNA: TGTGCCAGCAGCTTAGCGCGCGGGAGTGGATCTTACGAGCAGTACTTC.